Sequencing of this T cell receptor (beta chain) was carried out in a study of T cell responses to AZD1222 COVID-19 vaccine. Points on this clone: Its specificity is unknown.

Data came from immunoSEQ multiplex PCR; TCRdb stores just in-frame clones and leaves some out. The data show 130,000 to 150,000 clones, with roughly nine tenths seen just once and just over 3% held by the top ten. Study-level points and caveats: Two doses of AZD1222 preceded a rise in Spike-specific TCR breadth and depth. Donors skewed white British and female; clonal diversity was possibly underestimated.

Trimming left V 1 base short and J 0 bases short, with 12 bases between. CDR3 length: 16 residues. CDR1 and CDR2 (germline): SGHDN, FVKESK. This sequence joins TRBV14 and TRBJ1-1, with D unclear. The sample here was peripheral blood, taken on day 0 of AZD1222 vaccination. The origin of this receptor is an adult in good health. This CDR3 reads CASSQAPSYMNTEAFF. CDR3 nucleotide sequence: TGTGCCAGCAGCCAAGCTCCAAGTTACATGAACACTGAAGCTTTCTTT. The full variable domain, in which reference TRBV14 and TRBJ1-1 provide the parts outside the CDR3, is EAGVTQFPSHSVIEKGQTVTLRCDPISGHDNLYWYRRVMGKEIKFLLHFVKESKQDESGMPNNRFLAERTGGTYSTLKVQPAELEDSGVYFCASSQAPSYMNTEAFFGQGTRLTVV.